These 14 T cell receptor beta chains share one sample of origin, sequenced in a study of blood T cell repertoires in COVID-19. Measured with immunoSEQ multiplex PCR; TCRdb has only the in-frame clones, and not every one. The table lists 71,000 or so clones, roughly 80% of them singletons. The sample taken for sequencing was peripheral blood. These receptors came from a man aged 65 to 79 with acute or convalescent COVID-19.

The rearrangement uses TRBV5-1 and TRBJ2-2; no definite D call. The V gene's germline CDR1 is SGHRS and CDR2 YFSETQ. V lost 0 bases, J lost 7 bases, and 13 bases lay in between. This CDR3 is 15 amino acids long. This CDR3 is CASSLVSVSSGELFF. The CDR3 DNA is TGCGCCAGCAGCTTGGTATCGGTCTCGAGCGGGGAGCTGTTTTTT.

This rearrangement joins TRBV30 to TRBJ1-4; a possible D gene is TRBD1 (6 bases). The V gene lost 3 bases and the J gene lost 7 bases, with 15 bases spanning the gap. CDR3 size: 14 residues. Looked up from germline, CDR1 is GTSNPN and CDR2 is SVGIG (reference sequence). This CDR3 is CAWSRGGEGEKLFF. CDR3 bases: TGTGCCTGGAGCAGAGGGGGAGAGGGTGAAAAACTGTTTTTT.

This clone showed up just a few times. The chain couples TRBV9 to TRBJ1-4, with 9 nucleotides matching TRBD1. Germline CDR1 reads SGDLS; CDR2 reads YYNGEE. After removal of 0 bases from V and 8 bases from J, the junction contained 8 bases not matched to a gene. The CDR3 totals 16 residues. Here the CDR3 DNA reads TGTGCCAGCAGCGTAGGGACAGGGGCGGCTGGGGAAAAACTGTTTTTT. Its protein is CASSVGTGAAGEKLFF.

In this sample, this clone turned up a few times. The CDR3 loop is CASSLKGVSPLHF. CDR3 sequence (DNA): TGTGCCAGCAGTTTGAAGGGGGTTTCACCCCTCCACTTT. The chain links TRBV12-3 or TRBV12-4 to TRBJ1-6, with D possibly being TRBD1 (6 bases). The ends were cut back, 3 bases at V and 9 bases at J, with 9 bases in the middle. The CDR3 consists of 13 residues.

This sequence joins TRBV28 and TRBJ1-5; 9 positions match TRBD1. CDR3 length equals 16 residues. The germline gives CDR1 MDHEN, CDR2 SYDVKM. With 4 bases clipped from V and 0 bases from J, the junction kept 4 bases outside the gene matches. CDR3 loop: CASSSTGGYSNQPQHF. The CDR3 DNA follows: TGTGCCAGCAGTTCAACAGGGGGCTATAGCAATCAGCCCCAGCATTTT. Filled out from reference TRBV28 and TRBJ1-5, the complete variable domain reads DVKVTQSSRYLVKRTGEKVFLECVQDMDHENMFWYRQDPGLGLRLIYFSYDVKMKEKGDIPEGYSVSREKKERFSLILESASTNQTSMYLCASSSTGGYSNQPQHFGDGTRLSIL.

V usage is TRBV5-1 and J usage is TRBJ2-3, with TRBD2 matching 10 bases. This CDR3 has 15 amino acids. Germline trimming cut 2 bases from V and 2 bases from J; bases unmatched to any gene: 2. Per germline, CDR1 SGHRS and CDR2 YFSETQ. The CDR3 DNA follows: TGCGCCAGCAGCTTAGGACTAGCGGACACAGATACGCAGTATTTT. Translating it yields CASSLGLADTDTQYF. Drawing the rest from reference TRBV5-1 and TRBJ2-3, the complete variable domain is KAGVTQTPRYLIKTRGQQVTLSCSPISGHRSVSWYQQTPGQGLQFLFEYFSETQRNKGNFPGRFSGRQFSNSRSEMNVSTLELGDSALYLCASSLGLADTDTQYFGPGTRLTVL.

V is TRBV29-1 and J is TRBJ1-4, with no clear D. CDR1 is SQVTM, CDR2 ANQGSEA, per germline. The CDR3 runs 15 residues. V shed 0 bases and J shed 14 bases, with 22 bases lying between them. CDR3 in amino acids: CSVEDQTHEGPFLFF. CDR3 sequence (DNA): TGCAGCGTTGAAGACCAGACACACGAGGGCCCCTTTCTGTTTTTT.

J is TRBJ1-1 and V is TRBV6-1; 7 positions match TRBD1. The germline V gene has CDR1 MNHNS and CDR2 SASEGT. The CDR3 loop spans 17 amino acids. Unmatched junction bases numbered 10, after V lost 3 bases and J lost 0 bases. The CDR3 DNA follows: TGTGCCAGCAGTGAGTCCCCCCCCGGGACAGTGAACACTGAAGCTTTCTTT. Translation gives CASSESPPGTVNTEAFF.

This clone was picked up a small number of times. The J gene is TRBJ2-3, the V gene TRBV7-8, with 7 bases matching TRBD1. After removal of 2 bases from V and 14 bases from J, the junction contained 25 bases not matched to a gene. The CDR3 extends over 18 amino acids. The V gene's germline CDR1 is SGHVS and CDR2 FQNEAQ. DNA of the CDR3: TGTGCCAGCAGCTTAACCCCCTCCGGGACAGCGTTGGGGTACGTTGGGTATTTT. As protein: CASSLTPSGTALGYVGYF.

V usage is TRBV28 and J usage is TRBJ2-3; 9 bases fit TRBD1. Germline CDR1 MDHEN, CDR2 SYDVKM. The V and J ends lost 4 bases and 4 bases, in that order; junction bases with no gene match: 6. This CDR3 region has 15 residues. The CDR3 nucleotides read TGTGCCAGCAGTTCGGACAGGGGTCGTGCAGATACGCAGTATTTT. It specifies CASSSDRGRADTQYF.

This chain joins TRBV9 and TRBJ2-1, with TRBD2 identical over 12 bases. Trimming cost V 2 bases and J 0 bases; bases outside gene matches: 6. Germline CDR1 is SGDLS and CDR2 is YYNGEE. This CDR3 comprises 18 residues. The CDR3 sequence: CASSVGRLAGVSYNEQFF. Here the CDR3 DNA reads TGTGCCAGCAGCGTGGGGAGACTAGCGGGAGTCTCCTACAATGAGCAGTTCTTC.

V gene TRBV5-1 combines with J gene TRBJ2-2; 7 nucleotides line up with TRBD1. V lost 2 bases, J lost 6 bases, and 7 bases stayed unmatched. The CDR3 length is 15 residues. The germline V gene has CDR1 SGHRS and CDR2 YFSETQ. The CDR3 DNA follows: TGCGCCAGCAGCTTTGAGACAGGGTGGCCCGGGGAGCTGTTTTTT. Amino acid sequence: CASSFETGWPGELFF.

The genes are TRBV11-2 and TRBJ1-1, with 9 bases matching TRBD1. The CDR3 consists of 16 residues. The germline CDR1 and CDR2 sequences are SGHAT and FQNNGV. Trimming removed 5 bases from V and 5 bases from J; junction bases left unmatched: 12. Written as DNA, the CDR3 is TGTGCCAGCAGCGGGGGGACAGGGTGGGGAGGAACTGAAGCTTTCTTT. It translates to CASSGGTGWGGTEAFF.

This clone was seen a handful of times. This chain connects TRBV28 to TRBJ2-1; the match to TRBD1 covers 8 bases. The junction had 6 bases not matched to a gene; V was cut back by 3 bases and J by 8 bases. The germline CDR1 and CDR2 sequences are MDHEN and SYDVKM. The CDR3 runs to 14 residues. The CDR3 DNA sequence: TGTGCCAGCAGTTTGGGGGACAGGCTACATGAGCAGTTCTTC. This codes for CASSLGDRLHEQFF.